This T cell receptor beta chain was recovered during a study of PD-1 blockade in mismatch repair-deficient tumors. The CDR3 runs 12 residues. With 3 bases removed from V and 4 bases from J, the gap between germline ends came to 6 bases. Germline V gene data show CDR1 as MNHNS and CDR2 as SASEGT. Mismatch repair deficiency was confirmed in all patients, by PCR or immunohistochemistry. The data were produced by immunoSEQ multiplex PCR, yet TCRdb's version contains in-frame clones alone and is incomplete. The sample contains under 85,000 clones, approximately 80% of which appear only once. This receptor was taken from an adult with mismatch repair-deficient cancer. V usage is TRBV6-1 and J usage is TRBJ1-2; no definite D call. The sample in question was peripheral blood, obtained 2 weeks after starting pembrolizumab. The CDR3, as DNA: TGTGCCAGCAGTGACGGTAGCTATGGCTACACCTTC. Translating it yields CASSDGSYGYTF.